The text below deals with one T cell receptor beta chain. Trimming cost V 3 bases and J 8 bases; bases outside gene matches: 3. This CDR3 has 12 residues. Germline V gives CDR1 SGDLS, CDR2 YYNGEE. This sample is drawn from a study of cytomegalovirus exposure and HLA in healthy donors. PCR primers comprised 60 Vbeta and 13 Jbeta primers. Repertoires were generated with immunoSEQ multiplex PCR, while TCRdb's copy carries only in-frame clones and drops some. The profile shows about 140,000 clones, 78% of them singletons. The chain has TRBV9 and TRBJ1-1; 8 nucleotides line up with TRBD1. Specimen: PBMCs. The receptor's source is a female donor in good health and CMV-seronegative. CDR3 bases: TGTGCCAGCAGCGACTACAGGGGGGAAGCTTTCTTT. It translates to CASSDYRGEAFF.